This is a list of T cell receptor beta chains from one sample in a study of T and B cells in COVID-19 patients. Using its own MiXCR run on the multiplex PCR reads, TCRdb lists one record per CDR3 protein. Of fewer than 15,000 distinct CDR3 sequences in the sample, about 28% are singletons; the top ten hold over 7%. Sequencing was done on a sample of blood. These receptors all stem from a human donor who had recovered from COVID-19. Both conserved end residues are trimmed from each CDR3.

TRBV25-1	TRBJ1-4	13	ASSESKGLGEKLF
TRBV19	TRBJ1-3	11	ASSRDRVNTIY
TRBV30	TRBJ1-2	10	AWSLGSNGYT
TRBV5-1	TRBJ2-2	14	ASSLRLAGKTGELF
TRBV5-5	TRBJ2-3	14	ASSLRQGSTGDTQY
TRBV7-9	TRBJ2-7	12	ASSYGQGSYEQY
TRBV10-3	TRBJ2-1	14	AISERGLAVDNEQF
TRBV19	TRBJ2-3	14	ASSIPSGPRTDTQY
TRBV6-5	TRBJ2-1	12	ASSPRQGWREQF
TRBV7-4	TRBJ1-4	12	ASSLAPSGEKLF
TRBV12-3/TRBV12-4	TRBJ2-7	15	ASSPPLDRARSYEQY
TRBV6-4	TRBJ2-2	11	ASSLTDTGELF
TRBV6-5	TRBJ2-1	13	ASSEVMSSYNEQF
TRBV6-1	TRBJ2-1	12	ASLTGGSYNEQF